The 2 T cell receptor beta chains below come from one sample, sequenced in a study of shared clonotypes between healthy human individuals. Using immunoSEQ multiplex PCR, the repertoire was profiled, and TCRdb retains in-frame clones only, with some absent. The table records more than 2,000,000 clones, around nine tenths of them present only once. Specimen: naive CD4+ T cells sorted from blood. Subset noted: CD45RA+ positively selected. The receptors were sampled from a man in his late teens or twenties in good health.

The chain combines TRBV6-5 with TRBJ1-5; D call uncertain. From germline, CDR1 is MNHEY and CDR2 SVGAGI. CDR3 length equals 14 residues. Deletions cut 4 bases from V and 1 base from J, with 8 bases between. CDR3 DNA sequence: TGTGCCAGCAGTTCTGCCGACAGCAATCAGCCCCAGCATTTT. This gives the protein CASSSADSNQPQHF.

The V call is TRBV28, the J call TRBJ1-2; D ambiguous. V was clipped by 6 bases and J by 4 bases, with 15 bases between them. The CDR3 runs 14 residues. Germline CDR1 is MDHEN and CDR2 is SYDVKM. This CDR3 reads CASSSPSALYGYTF. DNA for the CDR3: TGTGCCAGCAGCTCACCCTCAGCCCTCTATGGCTACACCTTC.